This T cell receptor beta chain was identified in a study of cytomegalovirus exposure and HLA in healthy donors. This clone was recorded once. Its cognate antigen is unknown. Researchers ran the PCR with 60 Vbeta and 13 Jbeta primers. Assay: immunoSEQ multiplex PCR; the TCRdb copy retains only in-frame clones and omits some. The data contain 95,000 to 150,000 clones, about 70% of them seen just once; the ten biggest clones take up around 4.1%. Study findings and constraints: According to an earlier analysis, most TCR beta V segments yielded productive rearrangements about 87% or about 30% of the time.

Germline-derived CDR1 and CDR2 are SGHDT and YYEEEE. This CDR3 has 14 amino acids. The V segment lost 7 bases and the J segment 2 bases; nucleotides outside the gene matches: 7. This chain joins TRBV5-6 and TRBJ2-5; 8 nucleotides match TRBD2. This receptor was obtained from a middle-aged woman in good health and CMV-seronegative. Sequenced: PBMCs. The CDR3 sequence is CASCRRGVQETQYF. CDR3 bases: TGTGCCAGCTGCCGGCGGGGGGTACAAGAGACCCAGTACTTC.